Listed below are T cell receptor beta chains from one sample, sequenced in a study of blood T cell repertoires in COVID-19. TCRdb's table, derived via immunoSEQ multiplex PCR, lists solely in-frame clones and lacks some. The sample has a few hundred thousand clones, around 84% seen once. Sequencing used peripheral blood. These receptor sequences come from a young woman with acute or convalescent COVID-19. CDR3s include the opening cysteine and the closing phenylalanine or tryptophan. Each record gives: J gene, clone size, V gene, D gene, CDR3 protein, CDR3 DNA. D genes are given only for firm matches. Some rows have no size entry. The others give once, few or many, or a class for an expanded clone.

J gene: TRBJ1-4
clone size: once
V gene: TRBV5-1
D gene: -
CDR3 protein: CASSLLRVRQVSTNEKLFF
CDR3 DNA: TGCGCCAGCAGCTTGTTGCGTGTGAGACAGGTTTCAACTAATGAAAAACTGTTTTTT

J gene: TRBJ1-6
clone size: -
V gene: TRBV6-5
D gene: -
CDR3 protein: CASSYSTQARNSPLHF
CDR3 DNA: TGTGCCAGCAGTTACTCGACGCAAGCGAGGAATTCACCCCTCCACTTT

J gene: TRBJ1-2
clone size: -
V gene: TRBV6-2/TRBV6-3
D gene: TRBD1
CDR3 protein: CASSPRTGEGYTF
CDR3 DNA: TGTGCCAGCAGTCCCAGGACAGGGGAAGGCTACACCTTC

J gene: TRBJ2-7
clone size: -
V gene: TRBV7-3
D gene: TRBD2
CDR3 protein: CASSFTLSGSFYEQYF
CDR3 DNA: TGTGCCAGCAGTTTCACCTTGAGCGGGAGCTTCTACGAGCAGTACTTC

J gene: TRBJ2-3
clone size: -
V gene: TRBV27
D gene: -
CDR3 protein: CASSLRDTQYF
CDR3 DNA: TGTGCCAGCAGTTTACGGGATACGCAGTATTTT

J gene: TRBJ1-2
clone size: -
V gene: TRBV18
D gene: -
CDR3 protein: CASSPVVSGYTF
CDR3 DNA: TGTGCCAGCTCACCAGTAGTATCTGGCTACACCTTC

J gene: TRBJ2-3
clone size: -
V gene: TRBV6-5
D gene: -
CDR3 protein: CASSYATRSDTQYF
CDR3 DNA: TGTGCCAGCAGTTACGCGACTAGATCAGATACGCAGTATTTT

J gene: TRBJ1-3
clone size: -
V gene: TRBV5-6
D gene: -
CDR3 protein: CASSVAAGPGNTIYF
CDR3 DNA: TGTGCCAGCAGCGTGGCGGCAGGGCCCGGAAACACCATATATTTT

J gene: TRBJ1-4
clone size: -
V gene: TRBV5-1
D gene: -
CDR3 protein: CASSLAQGSNEKLFF
CDR3 DNA: TGCGCCAGCAGCTTGGCTCAGGGAAGTAATGAAAAACTGTTTTTT

J gene: TRBJ2-2
clone size: -
V gene: TRBV6-5
D gene: TRBD1
CDR3 protein: CAGQTGQANTGELFF
CDR3 DNA: TGTGCCGGACAGACGGGACAGGCCAACACCGGGGAGCTGTTTTTT

J gene: TRBJ1-2
clone size: -
V gene: TRBV5-1
D gene: -
CDR3 protein: CASSLALPTDGYGYTF
CDR3 DNA: TGCGCCAGCAGCTTGGCGCTTCCGACAGACGGCTATGGCTACACCTTC

J gene: TRBJ2-5
clone size: once
V gene: TRBV7-6
D gene: TRBD1
CDR3 protein: CASSLGDRGQETQYF
CDR3 DNA: TGTGCCAGCAGCTTAGGTGACAGGGGGCAAGAGACCCAGTACTTC

J gene: TRBJ2-5
clone size: -
V gene: TRBV14
D gene: TRBD2
CDR3 protein: CASSQAGGETQYF
CDR3 DNA: TGTGCCAGCAGCCAAGCGGGGGGAGAGACCCAGTACTTC

J gene: TRBJ1-1
clone size: -
V gene: TRBV11-2
D gene: TRBD1
CDR3 protein: CASRADRGTEAFF
CDR3 DNA: TGTGCCAGCAGGGCAGACAGGGGCACTGAAGCTTTCTTT

J gene: TRBJ2-7
clone size: -
V gene: TRBV6-5
D gene: -
CDR3 protein: CASSFSYSYEQYF
CDR3 DNA: TGTGCCAGCAGTTTCTCTTACTCCTACGAGCAGTACTTC

J gene: TRBJ2-7
clone size: -
V gene: TRBV5-6
D gene: -
CDR3 protein: CASSLGSAPYEQYF
CDR3 DNA: TGTGCCAGCAGCTTGGGGTCAGCGCCCTACGAGCAGTACTTC

J gene: TRBJ1-1
clone size: -
V gene: TRBV27
D gene: -
CDR3 protein: CASSFNTMNTEAFF
CDR3 DNA: TGTGCCAGCAGTTTTAACACCATGAACACTGAAGCTTTCTTT

J gene: TRBJ1-5
clone size: -
V gene: TRBV7-9
D gene: -
CDR3 protein: CASSPPEVNQPQHF
CDR3 DNA: TGTGCCAGCAGCCCTCCTGAGGTCAATCAGCCCCAGCATTTT

J gene: TRBJ2-7
clone size: -
V gene: TRBV10-2
D gene: TRBD1
CDR3 protein: CASSLQGAISYEQYF
CDR3 DNA: TGCGCCAGCAGCTTACAGGGGGCTATCTCCTACGAGCAGTACTTC

J gene: TRBJ1-5
clone size: once
V gene: TRBV28
D gene: -
CDR3 protein: CASSPNRQVNQPQHF
CDR3 DNA: TGTGCCAGCAGTCCCAATCGACAGGTGAATCAGCCCCAGCATTTT

J gene: TRBJ2-2
clone size: -
V gene: TRBV28
D gene: TRBD2
CDR3 protein: CASSPRGGAGGRTGELFF
CDR3 DNA: TGTGCCAGCAGTCCTCGTGGGGGTGCGGGAGGGCGTACCGGGGAGCTGTTTTTT

J gene: TRBJ1-6
clone size: -
V gene: TRBV19
D gene: TRBD1
CDR3 protein: CASSIDHGTGDDSPLHF
CDR3 DNA: TGTGCCAGTAGTATAGATCACGGGACAGGGGATGATTCACCCCTCCACTTT

J gene: TRBJ1-2
clone size: -
V gene: TRBV3-1/TRBV3-2
D gene: -
CDR3 protein: CASSHRDSWDGYTF
CDR3 DNA: TGTGCCAGCAGCCACAGGGACTCGTGGGATGGCTACACCTTC

J gene: TRBJ2-1
clone size: -
V gene: TRBV19
D gene: TRBD2
CDR3 protein: CASSSGLAGDEQFF
CDR3 DNA: TGTGCCAGTAGTAGCGGACTAGCGGGCGATGAGCAGTTCTTC

J gene: TRBJ2-5
clone size: once
V gene: TRBV2
D gene: -
CDR3 protein: CASSESEAFRETQYF
CDR3 DNA: TGTGCCAGCAGTGAAAGTGAAGCTTTTCGGGAGACCCAGTACTTC

J gene: TRBJ1-6
clone size: -
V gene: TRBV5-1
D gene: TRBD1
CDR3 protein: CASSVGTASSYNSPLHF
CDR3 DNA: TGCGCCAGCAGCGTCGGGACAGCGAGCTCCTATAATTCACCCCTCCACTTT

J gene: TRBJ1-4
clone size: -
V gene: TRBV7-9
D gene: -
CDR3 protein: CASSRQGSLSEKLFF
CDR3 DNA: TGTGCCAGCAGCCGTCAGGGTTCTCTAAGTGAAAAACTGTTTTTT

J gene: TRBJ1-1
clone size: once
V gene: TRBV6-5
D gene: -
CDR3 protein: CASSSRGADTEAFF
CDR3 DNA: TGTGCCAGCAGTTCCAGGGGAGCCGACACTGAAGCTTTCTTT

J gene: TRBJ1-2
clone size: -
V gene: TRBV6-2/TRBV6-3
D gene: TRBD1
CDR3 protein: CASSRDRGLYGYTF
CDR3 DNA: TGTGCCAGCAGTCGGGACAGGGGCCTCTATGGCTACACCTTC

J gene: TRBJ1-5
clone size: -
V gene: TRBV6-5
D gene: -
CDR3 protein: CAIRREGGQPQHF
CDR3 DNA: TGTGCCATCCGCCGGGAGGGGGGTCAGCCCCAGCATTTT

J gene: TRBJ2-3
clone size: -
V gene: TRBV9
D gene: TRBD2
CDR3 protein: CASSSSGGLGDTQYF
CDR3 DNA: TGTGCCAGCAGCTCGAGCGGGGGCCTCGGGGATACGCAGTATTTT

J gene: TRBJ2-7
clone size: -
V gene: TRBV5-6
D gene: TRBD1
CDR3 protein: CASSYGTGGLEQYF
CDR3 DNA: TGTGCCAGCAGCTACGGGACAGGGGGACTCGAGCAGTACTTC

J gene: TRBJ2-1
clone size: -
V gene: TRBV5-4
D gene: -
CDR3 protein: CASSLGQRVNNEQFF
CDR3 DNA: TGTGCCAGCAGCTTGGGCCAGCGGGTGAACAATGAGCAGTTCTTC

J gene: TRBJ2-7
clone size: -
V gene: TRBV7-3
D gene: TRBD1
CDR3 protein: CASSSTGTGSEQYF
CDR3 DNA: TGTGCCAGCAGCTCTACCGGGACAGGGAGCGAGCAGTACTTC

J gene: TRBJ2-1
clone size: -
V gene: TRBV7-9
D gene: -
CDR3 protein: CASTHSSSYNEQFF
CDR3 DNA: TGTGCCAGCACCCACAGTAGCTCCTACAATGAGCAGTTCTTC

J gene: TRBJ2-1
clone size: -
V gene: TRBV25-1
D gene: -
CDR3 protein: CASSDNRDTYYNEQFF
CDR3 DNA: TGTGCCAGCAGTGATAATCGGGACACATACTACAATGAGCAGTTCTTC

J gene: TRBJ1-1
clone size: -
V gene: TRBV11-3
D gene: -
CDR3 protein: CASSFGSGEGTEAFF
CDR3 DNA: TGTGCCAGCAGCTTTGGGTCAGGGGAAGGTACTGAAGCTTTCTTT